This TCR beta chain was found in a study of blood T cell repertoires in COVID-19. In the study overall: Sites in the United States, Italy and Spain provided acute and convalescent COVID-19 samples. From T cells, B-cell-depleted T cells, or PBMCs came the material, which was cDNA or gDNA.

The CDR3 is 15 amino acids. V was pared by 6 bases and J by 4 bases, with 7 bases of the junction left unmatched. The germline V gene encodes CDR1 MNHEY and CDR2 SVGAGI. This clone showed up just once. Per the original methods: Estimates of nucleated cell counts were drawn from the amplification of reference gene primers. Assay used: immunoSEQ multiplex PCR; TCRdb lists only in-frame clones, some missing. Clone size and V and J calls were adopted from that table, with D and trimming inferred from the DNA. The data contain 150,000 to 200,000 clones, roughly 90% of them singletons. This clonotype was sampled from a man aged 40-55 years with acute or convalescent COVID-19. The rearrangement links TRBV6-5 to TRBJ2-7, with 12 nucleotides matching TRBD1. Sequencing used peripheral blood. The CDR3 loop is CASSPPGQGAYEQYF. The DNA for the CDR3 is TGTGCCAGCAGCCCGCCGGGACAGGGGGCGTACGAGCAGTACTTC.